Listed here are 25 T cell receptor beta chains from one sample, sequenced in a study of T cell responses to AZD1222 COVID-19 vaccine. TCRdb's copy holds only in-frame clones and misses some; the assay was immunoSEQ multiplex PCR. The sample lists about 150,000 clones, around 90% occurring once. Here the sequenced sample was peripheral blood, taken 28 days after the second AZD1222 dose. The source is an adult who received the AZD1222 COVID-19 vaccine.

The gene calls are TRBV7-9 and TRBJ2-1; D is possibly TRBD1 or TRBD2 (6 bases each). The CDR3 is made up of 16 amino acids. The V end lost 8 bases, the J end lost 7 bases, and 24 bases lay between the germline ends. Germline CDR1 reads SEHNR; CDR2 reads FQNEAQ (reference sequence). CDR3 region: CASFARRGRQHNEQFF. The CDR3 DNA reads as TGTGCCAGCTTCGCAAGGAGGGGGAGACAGCATAATGAGCAGTTCTTC.

Only one count was recorded for this clone. The chain carries TRBV3-1 (or the pseudogene TRBV3-2) and TRBJ1-1, with 9 positions matching TRBD1. The CDR3 is 16 residues long. V shed 3 bases and J 4 bases; nucleotides not matched to a gene: 9. Per germline, CDR1 LGHDT and CDR2 YNNKEL (reference sequence). The CDR3 nucleotides read TGTGCCAGCAGCCACCCCGGGACAGGGTTGGGCACTGAAGCTTTCTTT. Residues: CASSHPGTGLGTEAFF.

This chain uses TRBV6-1 with TRBJ2-7, with 7 nucleotides matching TRBD2. V gave up 5 bases and J gave up 1 base; unmatched junction bases: 5. Germline-derived CDR1 and CDR2 are MNHNS and SASEGT. The CDR3 contains 14 residues. This CDR3 reads CASSSSGASYEQYF. The CDR3 DNA sequence: TGTGCCAGCAGTTCCAGCGGGGCGTCCTACGAGCAGTACTTC.

This clone was detected only a few times. The chain uses TRBV14 and TRBJ2-2; possible D gene TRBD2, 6 bases. Germline CDR1 reads SGHDN; CDR2 reads FVKESK. The CDR3 has 19 amino acids. Deletions cut 0 bases from V and 5 bases from J, with 22 bases between. CDR3 in DNA: TGTGCCAGCAGCCAAGATACGGTTACGCGGGTCGGGGGAACCGGGGAGCTGTTTTTT. Its protein product is CASSQDTVTRVGGTGELFF.

This clone has a single count. The chain carries TRBV20-1 and TRBJ2-4; D might be TRBD2 (5 bases). The CDR3 has 11 amino acids. The V gene lost 3 bases and the J gene lost 9 bases, with 9 bases spanning the gap. Germline CDR1 reads DFQATT; CDR2 reads SNEGSKA (reference sequence). CDR3 bases: TGCAGTGCTAGCCCAGAGGGCATTCAGTACTTC. Residues: CSASPEGIQYF.

The chain joins TRBV7-9 to TRBJ2-1, with D perhaps given as TRBD1 or TRBD2 (5 bases each). Germline values: CDR1 SEHNR, CDR2 FQNEAQ (reference sequence). The CDR3 loop spans 15 amino acids. Trimming left V 5 bases short and J 2 bases short, with 13 bases between. DNA for the CDR3: TGTGCCAGCAGCACCCCCGGGGCAGCCTACAATGAGCAGTTCTTC. Translated, it gives CASSTPGAAYNEQFF. The entire variable domain, with the rest obtained from reference TRBV7-9 and TRBJ2-1, is as follows: DTGVSQNPRHKITKRGQNVTFRCDPISEHNRLYWYRQTLGQGPEFLTYFQNEAQLEKSRLLSDRFSAERPKGSFSTLEIQRTEQGDSAMYLCASSTPGAAYNEQFFGPGTRLTVL.

In this sample, this clone turned up a few times. This sequence joins TRBV10-1 and TRBJ2-7; 13 bases match TRBD2. This CDR3 has 15 residues. Germline V gene sequence: CDR1 WNHNN, CDR2 SYGVQD (reference sequence). V lost 6 bases and J lost 4; bases outside the gene matches: 6. The DNA of the CDR3 is TGCGCCAGCAGCCGGACTAGCGGGAGCAAGTACGAGCAGTACTTC. This codes for CASSRTSGSKYEQYF.

This rearrangement joins TRBV7-9 to TRBJ2-1, with unresolved D. The CDR3 runs 13 residues. The germline CDR1 and CDR2 sequences are SEHNR and FQNEAQ (reference sequence). Trimming shortened V by 2 bases and J by 9 bases, and 11 bases separated the two germline ends. The CDR3 sequence: CASSLNSIGEQFF. DNA for the CDR3: TGTGCCAGCAGCTTAAATTCTATCGGTGAGCAGTTCTTC.

The chain has TRBV5-6 and TRBJ1-2, with D possibly matching TRBD1 (5 bases). The V end was cut by 3 bases, the J end by 6 bases, with 12 bases between. This CDR3 spans 13 amino acids. Germline V gene sequence: CDR1 SGHDT, CDR2 YYEEEE. CDR3 in amino acids: CASSSAGTHGYTF. In DNA form, the CDR3 reads TGTGCCAGCAGCTCTGCCGGGACTCATGGCTACACCTTC.

The chain employs TRBV6-5 and TRBJ2-2; perhaps TRBD1 as D (7 bases). V was cut by 5 bases and J by 3 bases, with 13 bases left in between. The CDR3 length is 15 residues. From germline, CDR1 is MNHEY and CDR2 SVGAGI. DNA for the CDR3: TGTGCCAGCAGTCGGGGGACAGTAGACACCGGGGAGCTGTTTTTT. This gives the protein CASSRGTVDTGELFF.

The rearrangement links TRBV3-1 (or the pseudogene TRBV3-2) to TRBJ2-2, with a possible D match to TRBD2 (5 bases). Germline assignment: CDR1 LGHDT and CDR2 YNNKEL (reference sequence). This CDR3 is built from 14 residues. Deletions cut 1 base from V and 4 bases from J, with 7 bases between. CDR3 residues: CASSQAGITGELFF. Here the CDR3 DNA reads TGTGCCAGCAGCCAAGCGGGAATCACCGGGGAGCTGTTTTTT.

The V and J genes are TRBV3-1 (or the pseudogene TRBV3-2) and TRBJ2-1; 9 nucleotides match TRBD2. V trimming: 5 bases; J trimming: 8 bases; junction bases outside the gene matches: 10. Germline loops: CDR1 LGHDT, CDR2 YNNKEL (reference sequence). The CDR3 spans 15 residues. CDR3 loop: CASSFTPGLAYEQFF. In nucleotides, the CDR3 is TGTGCCAGCAGCTTCACCCCGGGACTAGCATATGAGCAGTTCTTC.

The chain links TRBV5-5 to TRBJ2-1, with D maybe TRBD2 (7 bases). Germline CDR1 and CDR2: SGHKS and YYEKEE (reference sequence). CDR3 length: 19 residues. Trimming took 0 bases from V and 1 from J, leaving 20 bases between them. The CDR3 coding sequence is TGTGCCAGCAGCTTGGCCGCAGGGCCCAGGGGAGGGTCCTACAATGAGCAGTTCTTC. Protein sequence: CASSLAAGPRGGSYNEQFF. Full variable domain (outside the CDR3, taken from reference TRBV5-5 and TRBJ2-1): DAGVTQSPTHLIKTRGQQVTLRCSPISGHKSVSWYQQVLGQGPQFIFQYYEKEERGRGNFPDRFSARQFPNYSSELNVNALLLGDSALYLCASSLAAGPRGGSYNEQFFGPGTRLTVL.

This sequence joins TRBV3-1 (or the pseudogene TRBV3-2) and TRBJ2-7; D gene uncertain. The CDR3 spans 14 residues. With 3 bases removed from V and 6 bases from J, the gap between germline ends came to 15 bases. The germline V gene encodes CDR1 LGHDT and CDR2 YNNKEL (reference sequence). The CDR3, as DNA: TGTGCCAGCAGCCATAACAGCCCCATCATCGAGCAGTACTTC. Encoded protein: CASSHNSPIIEQYF.

The chain has TRBV5-1 and TRBJ1-2, with D perhaps matching TRBD1 (6 bases). This CDR3 region has 15 residues. Germline lookup yields CDR1 SGHRS and CDR2 YFSETQ. V was cut by 4 bases and J by 4 bases, with 17 bases left in between. CDR3 amino acids: CASSPQGGASYGYTF. The CDR3 region has the DNA TGCGCCAGCAGCCCCCAAGGGGGGGCGTCCTATGGCTACACCTTC.

The CDR3 here is CASSSPTSGYEQYF. The DNA of the CDR3 is TGTGCCAGCAGCTCCCCGACTAGCGGCTACGAGCAGTACTTC. The V call is TRBV27, the J call TRBJ2-7; TRBD2 agrees at 9 bases. The V gene end was trimmed by 6 bases and the J gene end by 3 bases; junction bases not matched to a gene: 6. Germline V gene sequence: CDR1 MNHEY, CDR2 SMNVEV (reference sequence). This CDR3 spans 14 amino acids.

This rearrangement joins TRBV4-1 to TRBJ1-4; tentatively, D is TRBD1 (6 bases). Trimming took off 4 bases at V and 8 bases at J, with 20 bases between the two ends. Germline assignment: CDR1 MGHRA and CDR2 YSYEKL. This CDR3 is 16 amino acids long. The CDR3 sequence: CASSPLGGGSEEKLFF. CDR3 DNA sequence: TGCGCCAGCAGCCCTCTAGGTGGGGGCTCCGAGGAAAAACTGTTTTTT.

The rearrangement links TRBV5-1 to TRBJ1-1, with D perhaps TRBD1 (5 bases). With 7 bases removed from V and 5 bases from J, the gap between germline ends came to 15 bases. The germline CDR1 and CDR2 sequences are SGHRS and YFSETQ. This CDR3 contains 13 residues. CDR3 sequence (DNA): TGCGCCAGCGCCGGGACCTTAAGTACTGAAGCTTTCTTT. This encodes CASAGTLSTEAFF.

The V gene is TRBV7-9, the J gene TRBJ1-2; unclear D gene. Germline V CDR1 and CDR2: SEHNR, FQNEAQ (reference sequence). V was clipped by 5 bases and J by 0 bases, with 16 bases between them. The CDR3 consists of 16 residues. CDR3 coding DNA: TGTGCCAGCAGCCTGACCCAGGTCGGGGCTAACTATGGCTACACCTTC. Amino acid sequence: CASSLTQVGANYGYTF.

This chain uses TRBV5-4 with TRBJ2-5; D may match TRBD1 or TRBD2 (6 bases each). This CDR3 is 15 amino acids long. CDR1 is SGHNT and CDR2 is YYREEE in the germline V gene (reference sequence). Trimming took 5 bases from V and 2 from J, leaving 16 bases between them. The chain's CDR3 is CASSMSRDIQETQYF. CDR3 in DNA: TGTGCCAGCAGTATGTCGCGGGACATACAAGAGACCCAGTACTTC. The complete variable domain, with remaining parts taken from reference TRBV5-4 and TRBJ2-5, reads ETGVTQSPTHLIKTRGQQVTLRCSSQSGHNTVSWYQQALGQGPQFIFQYYREEENGRGNFPPRFSGLQFPNYSSELNVNALELDDSALYLCASSMSRDIQETQYFGPGTRLLVL.

The rearrangement uses TRBV19 and TRBJ1-5; D might be TRBD1 (6 bases). The CDR3 spans 15 residues. V lost 11 bases to trimming and J lost 1 base, with 18 bases between them. In germline, CDR1 is LNHDA, CDR2 SQIVND (reference sequence). The DNA of the CDR3 is TGTGCCGCCACAGGTTTAGGGGGGAGCAATCAGCCCCAGCATTTT. Translating gives CAATGLGGSNQPQHF.

The rearrangement links TRBV18 to TRBJ1-4; D not resolved. The V gene lost 3 bases and the J gene lost 1 base, with 9 bases spanning the gap. The V gene's germline CDR1 is KGHSH and CDR2 LQKENI. The CDR3 spans 15 residues. CDR3 amino acids: CASSPQAVTNEKLFF. CDR3 sequence (DNA): TGTGCCAGCTCACCCCAGGCGGTAACTAATGAAAAACTGTTTTTT.

J is TRBJ1-2 and V is TRBV19; 8 positions agree with TRBD1. Germline CDR1 LNHDA, CDR2 SQIVND (reference sequence). Losses at the gene ends were 9 bases for V and 0 bases for J; bases not matched to a gene: 6. CDR3 size: 14 residues. This chain's CDR3 is CASSWTGTNYGYTF. CDR3 nucleotide sequence: TGTGCCAGCTCCTGGACAGGGACTAACTATGGCTACACCTTC.

Notes on this clone: Other DNA sequences in the sample encode the same CDR3. The chain recombines TRBV18 with TRBJ1-1; maybe TRBD1 (5 bases). CDR3 length: 14 residues. Germline CDR1 is KGHSH and CDR2 is LQKENI. Between the trimmed V and J ends, which lost 6 bases and 1 base, there was a span of 12 bases. This CDR3 reads CASSPSGGNTEAFF. CDR3 nucleotides: TGTGCCAGCTCCCCCTCTGGGGGGAACACTGAAGCTTTCTTT. Looking up the rest from reference TRBV18 and TRBJ1-1 gives the full variable domain: NAGVMQNPRHLVRRRGQEARLRCSPMKGHSHVYWYRQLPEEGLKFMVYLQKENIIDESGMPKERFSAEFPKEGPSILRIQQVVRGDSAAYFCASSPSGGNTEAFFGQGTRLTVV.

The V and J genes are TRBV6-2 or TRBV6-3 and TRBJ1-2, with TRBD1 as a possible D gene (6 bases). The CDR3 is 14 residues long. V was clipped by 5 bases and J by 8 bases, with 18 bases between them. The germline V gene encodes CDR1 MNHEY and CDR2 SVGEGT. CDR3: CASSERDTGTGYTF. The CDR3 nucleotides are TGTGCCAGCAGTGAGAGGGACACGGGTACGGGCTACACCTTC.